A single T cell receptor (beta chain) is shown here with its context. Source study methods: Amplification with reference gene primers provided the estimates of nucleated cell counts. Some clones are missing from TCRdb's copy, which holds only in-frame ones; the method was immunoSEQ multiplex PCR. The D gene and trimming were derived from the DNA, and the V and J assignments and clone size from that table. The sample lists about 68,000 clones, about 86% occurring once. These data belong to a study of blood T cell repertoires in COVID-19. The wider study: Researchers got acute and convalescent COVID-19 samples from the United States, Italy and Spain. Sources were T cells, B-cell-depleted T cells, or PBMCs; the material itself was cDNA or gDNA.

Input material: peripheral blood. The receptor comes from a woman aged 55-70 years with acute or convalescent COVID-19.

The CDR3 reads CASSLGQGNGYTF. The CDR3 coding sequence is TGCGCCAGCAGCTTGGGACAGGGAAATGGCTACACCTTC. The V gene is TRBV5-1, the J gene TRBJ1-2; TRBD1 matches at 7 bases. V lost 0 bases and J lost 6; bases outside the gene matches: 2. The CDR3 has 13 residues. Germline-derived CDR1 and CDR2 are SGHRS and YFSETQ.